This T cell receptor beta chain is from a study of response to subunit inactivated influenza vaccine. Overall study results and limits: The study's authors posited that every seasonal influenza vaccination enlists few new T cells.

One entry per CDR3 protein results from TCRdb running MiXCR on the RT-PCR reads. The table records hundreds of thousands of distinct CDR3 sequences, 13% to 15% of them present only once. This clonotype was recorded a few times. The antigen remains unidentified. The source is a man over 45 who received an inactivated influenza vaccine. Sequenced here: PBMCs from blood, sampled roughly 2 weeks before vaccination.

In nucleotides, the CDR3 is TGTGCCAGCAGCGTAGATATAACTCCCAGCACAGATACGCAGTATTTT. It specifies CASSVDITPSTDTQYF. The V call is TRBV9, the J call TRBJ2-3, with D hard to call. The CDR3 consists of 16 residues. Germline CDR1 and CDR2: SGDLS and YYNGEE. V gave up 0 bases and J gave up 0 bases, with 11 bases separating them.